The 24 T cell receptor beta chains listed next were all sequenced from one sample in a study of CD8+ T cells in alopecia areata. The sequencing template was cDNA reverse transcribed from extracted RNA. Assay used: immunoSEQ multiplex PCR; TCRdb lists only in-frame clones, some missing. The sample has over 200,000 clones, around 62% seen once; the top ten hold approximately 0.5%. This specimen was CD4+ T cells sorted from blood, taken at week 0. The origin of the receptors is a human donor with alopecia areata.

The chain links TRBV6-5 to TRBJ2-7; possible D gene TRBD1, 6 bases. CDR3 length: 13 residues. Germline V CDR1 and CDR2: MNHEY, SVGAGI. Trimming took 6 bases from V and 2 from J, leaving 11 bases between them. CDR3 nucleotides: TGTGCCAGCAGAGGACAGACGACCTACGAGCAGTACTTC. Protein sequence: CASRGQTTYEQYF.

This chain uses TRBV5-1 with TRBJ2-5, with 7 positions matching TRBD1. Per germline, CDR1 SGHRS and CDR2 YFSETQ. The trim removed 4 bases at V and 2 bases at J, leaving 8 bases unmatched. The CDR3 runs to 15 residues. This CDR3 reads CASSTTRDRQETQYF. CDR3 DNA sequence: TGCGCCAGCAGCACCACTAGGGACAGACAAGAGACCCAGTACTTC.

V and J are TRBV29-1 and TRBJ2-4; a weak D match, TRBD2 (6 bases). The CDR3 is 11 amino acids. Germline V gene data show CDR1 as SQVTM and CDR2 as ANQGSEA. Trimming removed 6 bases at V and 8 bases at J, with 11 bases between. CDR3 protein: CSVRDFYIQYF. Here the CDR3 DNA reads TGCAGCGTCCGGGACTTTTACATTCAGTACTTC.

The chain carries TRBV29-1 and TRBJ2-2; D is uncertain. This CDR3 has 12 residues. V gave up 7 bases and J gave up 7 bases, with 13 bases separating them. Germline V gives CDR1 SQVTM, CDR2 ANQGSEA. DNA of the CDR3: TGCAGCGCACAGAGAGTAATCGGGGAGCTGTTTTTT. It is translated as CSAQRVIGELFF.

V usage is TRBV19 and J usage is TRBJ2-2, with D tentatively TRBD1 (6 bases). The V gene lost 8 bases and the J gene lost 2 bases, with 12 bases spanning the gap. CDR1 and CDR2 (germline): LNHDA, SQIVND (reference sequence). The CDR3 runs to 14 residues. The CDR3 protein is CASGTRVNTGELFF. In nucleotides, the CDR3 is TGTGCCAGTGGGACAAGGGTTAACACCGGGGAGCTGTTTTTT.

V and J are TRBV2 and TRBJ1-1, with D unclear. V lost 6 bases and J 8 bases, leaving 13 bases between the germline ends. CDR3 size: 12 residues. The germline V gene encodes CDR1 SNHLY and CDR2 FYNNEI. The CDR3 spells CASSLDTGEAFF. The DNA for the CDR3 is TGTGCCAGCAGCCTAGACACGGGCGAAGCTTTCTTT. The full variable domain, rest sourced from reference TRBV2 and TRBJ1-1, is EPEVTQTPSHQVTQMGQEVILRCVPISNHLYFYWYRQILGQKVEFLVSFYNNEISEKSEIFDDQFSVERPDGSNFTLKIRSTKLEDSAMYFCASSLDTGEAFFGQGTRLTVV.

This clone has a single count. The chain is built from TRBV5-1 and TRBJ1-5; tentative D call: TRBD1 (5 bases). Trimming stripped 0 bases from V and 0 bases from J, with 7 bases between. CDR1 is SGHRS, CDR2 YFSETQ, per germline. The CDR3 is made up of 15 amino acids. The CDR3: CASSLAGISNQPQHF. As DNA, the CDR3 is TGCGCCAGCAGCTTGGCAGGGATTAGCAATCAGCCCCAGCATTTT.

The genes are TRBV13 and TRBJ2-1; tentative D call: TRBD2 (6 bases). The V end was cut by 5 bases, the J end by 8 bases, with 10 bases between. The CDR3 extends over 12 amino acids. Germline CDR1 reads PRHDT; CDR2 reads FYEKMQ (reference sequence). CDR3 sequence: CASSLGGYEQFF. CDR3 coding DNA: TGTGCCAGCAGCCTCGGGGGTTATGAGCAGTTCTTC.

This clone occurred a few times. The V call is TRBV18, the J call TRBJ1-2, with D possibly TRBD1 on 6 matching bases. Trimming pared 6 bases from V and 1 base from J, leaving 12 bases between. The CDR3 is 14 amino acids. Per the germline V gene, CDR1 is KGHSH and CDR2 is LQKENI. In DNA, the CDR3 is TGTGCCAGCTCCCTCCGGGGGCTTAACTATGGCTACACCTTC. It codes for CASSLRGLNYGYTF.

As to this clone: One junction end does not reproduce the germline sequence, and a read error may be involved. This chain connects TRBV5-1 to TRBJ2-1, with D uncertain. Per germline, CDR1 SGHRS and CDR2 YFSETQ. The CDR3 sequence is 11 residues long. The CDR3 reads CASSSNNEQFF. CDR3 nucleotides: TGCGCCAGCAGCTCCAACAATGAGCAGTTCTTC.

This clone was picked up a small number of times. The gene calls are TRBV4-1 and TRBJ2-4; 8 positions agree with TRBD1. Germline V CDR1 and CDR2: MGHRA, YSYEKL. V lost 0 bases to trimming and J lost 7 bases; unmatched junction nucleotides: 17. CDR3 length: 19 residues. The CDR3 DNA sequence: TGCGCCAGCAGCCAAGAAGTGGGGTACACGGGACAGGTACGGAACATTCAGTACTTC. Its translation is CASSQEVGYTGQVRNIQYF.

The table lists this clone with a count of one. The chain uses TRBV14 and TRBJ1-1; tentatively, D is TRBD1 (5 bases). V dropped 1 base and J dropped 5 bases, with 11 bases sitting between them. Germline loops: CDR1 SGHDN, CDR2 FVKESK. The CDR3 is made up of 14 amino acids. CDR3 loop: CASSQGTGGTEAFF. In DNA, the CDR3 is TGTGCCAGCAGCCAAGGGACGGGGGGTACTGAAGCTTTCTTT.

The chain carries TRBV6-1 and TRBJ1-1; no firm D call. Per germline, CDR1 MNHNS and CDR2 SASEGT. V lost 3 bases, J lost 0 bases, and 8 bases lay in between. The CDR3 extends over 14 amino acids. CDR3 in amino acids: CASSEYSLNTEAFF. The CDR3 bases are TGTGCCAGCAGTGAGTATTCCTTGAACACTGAAGCTTTCTTT.

In its sample, this clone was seen once. A much larger clone lies a single base off, so this may be a read error. This chain links TRBV6-5 with TRBJ1-1, with a weak D call TRBD1 (6 bases). Germline V gene sequence: CDR1 MNHEY, CDR2 SVGAGI. V dropped 6 bases and J dropped 1 base, with 9 bases sitting between them. The CDR3 length is 13 residues. The CDR3 here is CASRTTGNTEAFF. In nucleotides, the CDR3 is TGTGCCAGCAGGACGACAGGGAACACTGAAGCTTTCTTT.

This clone was detected only once. This chain links TRBV4-1 with TRBJ1-5; no clear D gene. The CDR3 totals 14 residues. Trimming removed 4 bases from V and 3 bases from J, with 10 bases in between. Germline lookup yields CDR1 MGHRA and CDR2 YSYEKL. CDR3 loop: CASSPSWYNQPQHF. Written as DNA, the CDR3 is TGCGCCAGCAGCCCCTCCTGGTACAATCAGCCCCAGCATTTT.

The chain combines TRBV30 with TRBJ2-7; the D gene could be TRBD1 or TRBD2 (5 bases each). V shed 8 bases and J shed 1 base, with 12 bases lying between them. Germline CDR1 GTSNPN, CDR2 SVGIG (reference sequence). The CDR3 is 12 residues long. As DNA, the CDR3 is TGTGCCGGGGAGAGACAGTCCTACGAGCAGTACTTC. This sequence encodes CAGERQSYEQYF.

V is TRBV14 and J is TRBJ2-3, with 10 bases identical to TRBD2. Germline V gene lookup returns CDR1 SGHDN and CDR2 FVKESK. The CDR3 loop spans 16 amino acids. Trimming took 3 bases from V and 9 from J; bases not matched to a gene: 12. CDR3 DNA: TGTGCCAGCAGCCATAGGACTAGCGGAACCCTGATGACGCAGTATTTT. Residues: CASSHRTSGTLMTQYF.

About this clone: Different DNA sequences within this sample yield the same CDR3. The V gene is TRBV29-1, the J gene TRBJ1-2; D is unresolved. The CDR3 is 12 residues long. Germline V lookup: CDR1 SQVTM, CDR2 ANQGSEA. Trimming stripped 2 bases from V and 4 bases from J, with 8 bases between. CDR3 bases: TGCAGCGTTGAACGGGCGAGCTATGGCTACACCTTC. Translating gives CSVERASYGYTF.

CDR3 bases: TGTGCCAGCAGTTTTTCGGGACACAGTGAAGCTTTCTTT. Protein sequence: CASSFSGHSEAFF. The V call is TRBV27, the J call TRBJ1-1; D is possibly TRBD1 (6 bases). V dropped 3 bases and J dropped 7 bases, with 12 bases sitting between them. Germline-derived CDR1 and CDR2 are MNHEY and SMNVEV (reference sequence). The CDR3 loop spans 13 amino acids.

V gene TRBV21-1 combines with J gene TRBJ1-5. TRBV21-1 is a pseudogene segment. This CDR3 comprises 15 residues. Written as DNA, the CDR3 is TGTGCCAGCAGCAAAGGATCTCCCGTAGCTCAGCCCCAGCATTTT. Encoded protein: CASSKGSPVAQPQHF.

The table lists this clone with a few counts. This specimen includes other DNA sequences encoding the same CDR3. The chain couples TRBV6-5 to TRBJ1-1, with no clear D. Germline CDR1 reads MNHEY; CDR2 reads SVGAGI. With 3 bases removed from V and 0 bases from J, the gap between germline ends came to 5 bases. This CDR3 contains 13 residues. The CDR3 sequence: CASSYSVNTEAFF. Here the CDR3 DNA reads TGTGCCAGCAGTTATTCGGTGAACACTGAAGCTTTCTTT.

This clone has more than one count but fewer than ten. The chain uses TRBV29-1 and TRBJ2-2; D unclear. The length of the CDR3 is 13 residues. Germline CDR1 reads SQVTM; CDR2 reads ANQGSEA. V was cut by 5 bases and J by 5 bases, with 12 bases left in between. As DNA, the CDR3 is TGCAGCGTTTACATAGTACGGACCGGGGAGCTGTTTTTT. Protein sequence: CSVYIVRTGELFF.

The V gene is TRBV29-1, the J gene TRBJ1-5, with D possibly being TRBD1 (6 bases). Germline lookup yields CDR1 SQVTM and CDR2 ANQGSEA. This CDR3 is 14 amino acids long. V lost 2 bases and J lost 6, with 14 bases in between. The CDR3 reads CSVENGQRSQPQHF. In nucleotides, the CDR3 is TGCAGCGTTGAAAACGGACAGCGGAGTCAGCCCCAGCATTTT.

The chain is built from TRBV4-1 and TRBJ2-3, with 13 bases fitting TRBD2. Trimming removed 4 bases from V and 1 base from J; junction bases left unmatched: 8. CDR3 length: 18 amino acids. Germline CDR1 is MGHRA and CDR2 is YSYEKL. The CDR3 protein is CASSLGLAGVGGTDTQYF. CDR3 DNA sequence: TGCGCCAGCAGCCTTGGACTAGCGGGAGTGGGGGGCACAGATACGCAGTATTTT.